This TCR beta chain derives from a study of CD8 T cells in Susac syndrome. Whole-study context: Intravenous immunoglobulin alone or corticosteroids were being given to patients with Susac syndrome at blood draw, unless they were therapy-naive.

Losses at the gene ends were 6 bases for V and 6 bases for J; bases not matched to a gene: 4. From germline, CDR1 is SGHAT and CDR2 FQNNGV. The CDR3 contains 12 residues. Comment on this clonotype: What it binds is unknown.

Negative magnetic isolation gave CD8+ and CD4+ cells; FACS enriched CD8+ TEMRA. RNA in amounts of about 0.45 to 1 ug was reverse transcribed with random hexamers. Amplification of TCR beta CDR3 used immunoSEQ multiplex PCR across 54 Vbeta and 13 Jbeta. TCRdb redid the calling of the immunoSEQ multiplex PCR reads with MiXCR, one entry per CDR3 protein. The data hold approximately 100,000 distinct CDR3 sequences, with less than 95% observed a single time. Study findings and constraints: In its TCR sequencing and HLA analysis, the study acknowledged that the number of individuals was relatively small.

This sequence joins TRBV11-2 and TRBJ1-2; 7 bases map to TRBD1. The receptor's source is a human donor with Susac syndrome. Input material: CD8+ T cells from PBMCs. The CDR3 coding sequence is TGTGCCAGCAGGAACCAGGGGGATGGCTACACCTTC. Encoded protein: CASRNQGDGYTF.